This TCR beta chain is drawn from a study of early T cells in non-severe SARS-CoV-2 infection. The overall study: The chains were unpaired, and the sequenced material was bulk RNA from unsorted whole blood. Whole-study results and caveats: Matching with VDJdb favored anti-spike CD8 responses (missing private and CD4 specificities).

This clonotype has at least ten counts. The antigen remains unidentified. V was trimmed by 0 bases and J by 7 bases, leaving 22 bases between them. Germline loops: CDR1 MNHNY, CDR2 SVGAGI (reference sequence). CDR3 length: 17 amino acids. Molecules of cDNA were individually given unique molecular identifiers that were attached to them. Using its own MiXCR run on the 5' RACE reads, TCRdb lists one record per CDR3 protein. The table shows about 89,000 distinct CDR3 sequences, with roughly 14% occurring only once. Sequenced input: whole blood. The chain recombines TRBV6-6 with TRBJ2-7, with D perhaps matching TRBD1 or TRBD2 (5 bases each). The receptor was isolated from an adult who was a healthcare worker with PCR-confirmed SARS-CoV-2 infection or an uninfected control (not recorded which). Here the CDR3 reads CASSYSNPATGWGEQYV. Written as DNA, the CDR3 is TGTGCCAGCAGTTACTCCAACCCCGCGACGGGGTGGGGGGAGCAGTACGTC.